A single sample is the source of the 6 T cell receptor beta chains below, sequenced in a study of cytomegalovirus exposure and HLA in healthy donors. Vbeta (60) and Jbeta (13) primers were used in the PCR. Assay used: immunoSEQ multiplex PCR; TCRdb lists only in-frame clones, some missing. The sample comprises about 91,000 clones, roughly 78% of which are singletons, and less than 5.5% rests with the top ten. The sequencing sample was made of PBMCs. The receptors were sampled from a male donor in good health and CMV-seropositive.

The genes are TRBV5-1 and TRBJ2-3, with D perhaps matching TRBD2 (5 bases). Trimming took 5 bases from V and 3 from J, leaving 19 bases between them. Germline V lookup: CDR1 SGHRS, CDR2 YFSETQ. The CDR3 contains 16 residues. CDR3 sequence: CASRSSTGSITDTQYF. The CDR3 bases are TGCGCCAGCAGATCCTCCACGGGGAGTATAACAGATACGCAGTATTTT.

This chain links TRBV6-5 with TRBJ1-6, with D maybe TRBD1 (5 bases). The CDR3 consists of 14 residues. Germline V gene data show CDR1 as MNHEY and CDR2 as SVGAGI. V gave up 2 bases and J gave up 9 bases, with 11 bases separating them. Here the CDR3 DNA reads TGTGCCAGCAGTTACGGGGGGGAAGGTTCACCCCTCCACTTT. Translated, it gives CASSYGGEGSPLHF.

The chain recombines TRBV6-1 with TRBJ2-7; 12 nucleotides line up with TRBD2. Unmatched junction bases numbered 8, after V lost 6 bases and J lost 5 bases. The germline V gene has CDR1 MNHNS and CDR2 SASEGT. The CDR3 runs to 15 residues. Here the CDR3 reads CASRNLRLAGDEQYF. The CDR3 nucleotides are TGTGCCAGCAGAAACCTTCGACTAGCGGGAGACGAGCAGTACTTC.

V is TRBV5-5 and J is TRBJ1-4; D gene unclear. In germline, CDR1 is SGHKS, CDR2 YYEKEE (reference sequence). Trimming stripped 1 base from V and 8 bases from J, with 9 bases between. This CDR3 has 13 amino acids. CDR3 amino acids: CASSLSGREKLFF. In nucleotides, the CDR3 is TGTGCCAGCAGCTTGTCAGGTCGCGAAAAACTGTTTTTT. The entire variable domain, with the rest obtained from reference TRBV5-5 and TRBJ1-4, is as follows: DAGVTQSPTHLIKTRGQQVTLRCSPISGHKSVSWYQQVLGQGPQFIFQYYEKEERGRGNFPDRFSARQFPNYSSELNVNALLLGDSALYLCASSLSGREKLFFGSGTQLSVL.

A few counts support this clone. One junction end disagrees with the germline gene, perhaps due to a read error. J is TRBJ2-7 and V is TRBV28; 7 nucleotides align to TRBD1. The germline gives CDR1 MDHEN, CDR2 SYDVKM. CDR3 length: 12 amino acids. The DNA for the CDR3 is TGTGCCAGCAGTAGAACAGGGGTCCAAACCACTTTC. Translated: CASSRTGVQTTF.

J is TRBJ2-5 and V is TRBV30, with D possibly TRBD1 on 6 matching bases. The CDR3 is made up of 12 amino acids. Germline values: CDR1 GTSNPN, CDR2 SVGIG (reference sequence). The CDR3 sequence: CAYNRVQETQYF. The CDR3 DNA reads TGTGCTTATAACAGGGTCCAAGAGACCCAGTACTTC.